These T cell receptor beta chains were read from a single sample in a study of somatic mutations in cytotoxic T cells in rheumatoid arthritis. Repertoires were generated with immunoSEQ multiplex PCR, while TCRdb's copy carries only in-frame clones and drops some. The sample contains about 10,000 clones, 89% of which appear only once. Sequencing was done on a sample of CD4+ T cells sorted from blood. These TCRs come from a young woman with rheumatoid arthritis. The CDR3 runs from the conserved cysteine through the conserved F or W. Fields, in order: V gene, J gene, D gene, clone size, CDR3 DNA, CDR3 protein. D genes are given only for firm matches. The size entry is marked missing in some rows and otherwise reads once, few, many or a size class.

TRBV5-1,TRBJ2-7,TRBD1,.,TGCGCCAGCAGTCTCGGACAGGGGGGGAACGAGCAGTACTTC,CASSLGQGGNEQYF
TRBV19,TRBJ2-7,TRBD1,once,TGTGCCAGTAGTATAGCCAGGGGGAGCTCCTACGAGCAGTACTTC,CASSIARGSSYEQYF
TRBV4-3,TRBJ1-3,.,.,TGCGCCAGCAGCCAAGATTCGGGGGCTGGAAACACCATATATTTT,CASSQDSGAGNTIYF
TRBV29-1,TRBJ1-2,.,.,TGCAGCGTTGAGAACGGGGTCTATGGCTACACCTTC,CSVENGVYGYTF
TRBV28,TRBJ1-3,.,once,TGTGCCAGCTATGCGGGTTTTCTTGGAAACACCATATATTTT,CASYAGFLGNTIYF
TRBV19,TRBJ2-3,TRBD2,.,TGTGCCAGTAGTATTGGAGCGGGAGTCGATACGCAGTATTTT,CASSIGAGVDTQYF
TRBV7-2,TRBJ2-5,.,.,TGTGCCAGCAGCTCCCCTTCTAGCGTCGGGACCCAGTACTTC,CASSSPSSVGTQYF
TRBV7-9,TRBJ2-1,.,.,TGTGCCAGCAGCCTAGGACAGTACAATGAGCAGTTCTTC,CASSLGQYNEQFF
TRBV9,TRBJ1-1,.,.,TGTGCCAGCAGCGTAGGAGGGCATAACACTGAAGCTTTCTTT,CASSVGGHNTEAFF
TRBV4-2,TRBJ2-1,TRBD2,.,TGTGCCAGCAGCCAAGGGGGGGGGAGCTACAATGAGCAGTTCTTC,CASSQGGGSYNEQFF
TRBV7-2,TRBJ1-1,TRBD1,.,TGTGCCAGCAGCCTCCAGGGGGCGGTCACTGAAGCTTTCTTT,CASSLQGAVTEAFF
TRBV6-5,TRBJ2-3,TRBD2,.,TGTGCCAGCAGTTACGGACTAGCGGGAGGCACAGATACGCAGTATTTT,CASSYGLAGGTDTQYF
TRBV30,TRBJ1-4,.,.,TGTGCTGGGCTGGGCAGCACTAATGAAAAACTGTTTTTT,CAGLGSTNEKLFF
TRBV6-5,TRBJ1-1,.,.,TGTGCCAGCAGTTACAAGTCAGGGGCGGTCGGAGCTTTCTTT,CASSYKSGAVGAFF
TRBV7-2,TRBJ1-3,.,once,TGTGCCAGCAGCCCAAATAGGGGGATCGGAGGAAACACCATATATTTT,CASSPNRGIGGNTIYF
TRBV28,TRBJ1-2,.,.,TGTGCCATATCACTGGTAGGGGCCTACTATGGCTACACCTTC,CAISLVGAYYGYTF
TRBV5-6,TRBJ2-3,TRBD2,.,TGTGCCAGCAGCTTGGACCTAGCGGGGTCAACAGATACGCAGTATTTT,CASSLDLAGSTDTQYF
TRBV19,TRBJ1-3,.,once,TGTGCCAGTAGTCTCGACAGGAGCTCTGGAAACACCATATATTTT,CASSLDRSSGNTIYF
TRBV7-8,TRBJ1-2,TRBD1,.,TGTGCCAGCAGCGCCGGACAGGGGAACTATGGCTACACCTTC,CASSAGQGNYGYTF
TRBV28,TRBJ1-1,TRBD1,once,TGTGCCAGCAGAACAGGGGGGGACACTGAAGCTTTCTTT,CASRTGGDTEAFF
TRBV18,TRBJ2-1,TRBD1,.,TGTGCCAGCTCACCTATGGGGACAGAGGCCTACAATGAGCAGTTCTTC,CASSPMGTEAYNEQFF
TRBV5-4,TRBJ2-6,TRBD2,.,TGTGCCAGCAGCCCGGGGGGGGTAGGGGCCAACGTCCTGACTTTC,CASSPGGVGANVLTF
TRBV5-1,TRBJ2-3,TRBD2,.,TGCGCCAGCAGTTTAAGGGACAGGGCTAGCGGGGGGGCTAGCACAGATACGCAGTATTTT,CASSLRDRASGGASTDTQYF
TRBV4-3,TRBJ1-2,.,.,TGCGCCAGCAGCCAAGAGAGACTTGGCTACACCTTC,CASSQERLGYTF
TRBV28,TRBJ2-5,.,.,TGTGCCAGCAGTTTATATGGCCTCCAAGAGACCCAGTACTTC,CASSLYGLQETQYF
TRBV19,TRBJ2-5,.,.,TGTGCCAGTGGGAAAGGGACTTACCAGGAGACCCAGTACTTC,CASGKGTYQETQYF
TRBV6-1,TRBJ2-7,TRBD1,once,TGTGCCAGCAGTGAAATGAGACAGGGGAGGACCTACGAGCAGTACTTC,CASSEMRQGRTYEQYF
TRBV18,TRBJ1-6,TRBD1,.,TGTGCCAGCTCAAGAGCCGGGACAGGAGATTCACCCCTCCACTTT,CASSRAGTGDSPLHF
TRBV7-2,TRBJ2-3,.,once,TGTGCCAGCAGCTTAGTCCTTCGCACAGATACGCAGTATTTT,CASSLVLRTDTQYF
TRBV7-2,TRBJ1-3,.,.,TGTGCCAGCAGCCCCCAAGGGGGGGGCTCTGGAAACACCATATATTTT,CASSPQGGGSGNTIYF
TRBV19,TRBJ2-2,TRBD2,.,TGTGCCAGTAGTATCCGGACGGGGGGGGTCACCGGGGAGCTGTTTTTT,CASSIRTGGVTGELFF
TRBV7-2,TRBJ2-7,.,.,TGTGCCAGCAGCCCCGCGGGCTACGAGCAGTACTTC,CASSPAGYEQYF
TRBV7-2,TRBJ2-5,TRBD2,.,TGTGCCAGCAGCCCGAAAGGCGGGGGGGCTGGCCGGGCCCAGTACTTC,CASSPKGGGAGRAQYF
TRBV7-2,TRBJ2-7,.,.,TGTGCCAGCAGCTTAGAATACAGCTCCTACGAGCAGTACTTC,CASSLEYSSYEQYF
TRBV19,TRBJ1-5,.,.,TGTGCCAGTAGTATAGATCGGGGAAGAGATCAGCCCCAGCATTTT,CASSIDRGRDQPQHF
TRBV11-2,TRBJ1-2,.,.,TGTGCCAGCAGCCCCCTCCAGGGTCGGCACTATGGCTACACCTTC,CASSPLQGRHYGYTF
TRBV6-5,TRBJ2-7,.,.,TGTGCCAGCAGTTACCCGGTCGGGGACGAGCAGTACTTC,CASSYPVGDEQYF
TRBV6-5,TRBJ2-7,TRBD1,.,TGTGCCAGCAGCCGGGACAGAACCTACGAGCAGTACTTC,CASSRDRTYEQYF
TRBV19,TRBJ1-2,TRBD1,.,TGTGCCAGTAGTCCCTGGACAGGGGAGGATGGCTACACCTTC,CASSPWTGEDGYTF
TRBV5-1,TRBJ1-1,.,.,TGCGCCAGCAGCCCCGAGGGAACACTTGAAGCTTTCTTT,CASSPEGTLEAFF